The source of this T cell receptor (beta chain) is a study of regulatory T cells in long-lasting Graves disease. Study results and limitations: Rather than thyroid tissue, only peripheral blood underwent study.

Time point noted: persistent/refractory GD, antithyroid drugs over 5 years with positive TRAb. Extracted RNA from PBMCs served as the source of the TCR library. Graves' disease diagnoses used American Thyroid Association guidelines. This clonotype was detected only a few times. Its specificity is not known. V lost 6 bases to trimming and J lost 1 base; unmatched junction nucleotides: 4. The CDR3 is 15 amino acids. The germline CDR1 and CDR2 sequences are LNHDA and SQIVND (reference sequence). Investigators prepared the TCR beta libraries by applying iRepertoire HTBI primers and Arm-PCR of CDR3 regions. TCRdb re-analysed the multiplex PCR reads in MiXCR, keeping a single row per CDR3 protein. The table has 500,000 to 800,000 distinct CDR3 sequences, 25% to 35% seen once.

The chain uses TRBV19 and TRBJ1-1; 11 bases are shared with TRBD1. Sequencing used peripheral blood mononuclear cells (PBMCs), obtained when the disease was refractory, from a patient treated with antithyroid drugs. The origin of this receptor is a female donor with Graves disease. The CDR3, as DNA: TGTGCCAGTAGCGACGGACAGGGGGCGAACACTGAAGCTTTCTTT. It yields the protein CASSDGQGANTEAFF.